Reported below is one T cell receptor beta chain. Its binding antigen is unknown. Qualities for individual bases were not recorded, and no much larger clone is one base off. The trim is 0 bases for V and 0 bases for J, with a gap of 11 bases between the germline ends. Including the terminal cysteine and phenylalanine, the CDR3 comprises 16 residues. Only the CDR3 portion is preserved as DNA: 48 bases, with reading frame beginning at the first base. Sequences LGHNA (CDR1) and YSLEER (CDR2) are obtained from the germline V gene. This record belongs to a study of blood T cells in healthy people across ages (dated by TCRdb to 2015 to 2017). Context from the whole study: In model experiments, template switching captured about one uniquely barcoded TCR beta cDNA molecule for every two T cells. Donors were grouped into four age groups: young (average approximately 15 years), middle-aged (roughly 40), aged (around 62) and long-lived (around 82). Two additional independent replicas of 1 million unique cDNA reads from the same blood draw were analyzed for two donors (one aged 18 to 30 and one aged 80 or older). To avoid experimental bias, donors of different ages were spread randomly across the sequencing lanes. Using deep sequencing normalized with unique cDNA molecular identifiers, the study measured how TCR beta repertoire diversity changes with age.

Summary of the overall study and its limitations: Because profiling used bulk unsorted PBMCs, naive and antigen-experienced compartments could not be compared conclusively. There was a strong correlation between observed TCR beta diversity and the percentage of naive T cells measured by flow cytometry. Estimates of total diversity from one million sequenced T cells were regarded as lower bounds and underestimates. Compared with the aged group, more naive CD4+ T cells, fewer expanded clones and increased TCR diversity were shown by the long-lived group, suggesting age selection. Observed TCR beta diversity per million T cells fell roughly linearly with age, and a significant reduction was already apparent by age roughly 41. Donor CMV infection status was unknown, potentially confounding age-related changes in expanded clonotypes.

Systemically healthy Caucasian individuals from Russia, 35 to 50 in total and aged roughly 6 to 95 years, were included as donors. Each donor gave about 9.8 milliliters of peripheral blood, drawn into EDTA-treated Vacutainer tubes. PBMCs were isolated by Ficoll-Paque density-gradient centrifugation, with at least 6 million obtained per sample. Trizol reagent was used to extract total RNA from the PBMCs, yielding at least 5.5 micrograms per sample. The percentages of naive CD45RAhigh/CD27high T cells were determined by flow cytometry on a PBMC aliquot from every donor. Libraries were made using 5' RACE. Sequencing relied on an Illumina HiSeq 2500. A second PCR of about 6 to 11 cycles was performed with a sample-barcoded 5' primer and a J-beta primer mix. A unique molecular identifier was introduced onto each TCR beta cDNA molecule by a template-switch 5' adaptor carrying 12 random nucleotides. Each sample yielded at least 3 million CDR3-containing paired-end reads. First-strand cDNA was synthesized from all RNA with the Mint cDNA synthesis kit, primed by a TRBC-specific oligonucleotide. Following uracil-DNA glycosylase treatment, all cDNA underwent a first 18-cycle PCR with the universal primers M1SS and BC2_uni_R. The paper's data handling went like this. Each sample was normalized by randomly selecting 1 million high-quality reads, each carrying a distinct molecular identifier. Instead of being binned into consensus sequences, reads that shared molecular identifiers were thrown out. MiTCR, with a Q25 quality threshold and the strictest error-elimination algorithm, was used for CDR3 identification, clonotype clustering and error correction. Lower-bound total TCR beta diversity was estimated with a nonparametric unseen species model using Euler transformation. TCRdb passed the public sequencing reads through fastp at Q25 and MiXCR, retaining productive beta sequences. Rows matching on CDR3 protein sequence are summarized as one entry with the most common DNA and genes. V and J calls and clone size were set by TCRdb, not the authors. This sample gives about a million distinct CDR3 sequences in total; 51% of them show up just once. The ten largest clones capture about 20% of the sample.

The sequence is built from TRBV4-3 and TRBJ1-1; the D segment could be TRBD1, given 5 matching bases. Material: blood. The sequence derives from a woman aged 55 to 70 in good health. CDR3 reads: CASSQDLPDMNTEAFF. The DNA sequence is as follows: TGCGCCAGCAGCCAAGATCTCCCGGACATGAACACTGAAGCTTTCTTT.